Below are 9 T cell receptor beta chains sequenced from a single sample in a study of metastatic and nonmetastatic thyroid tumors. TCRdb re-processed the PCR reads through MiXCR. The sample yields more than 13,000 clones, around 22% seen once. No treatment had been given to any patient before thyroid surgery. Specimen: blood. The receptor set was obtained from a female donor with papillary thyroid cancer or a benign thyroid nodule (not recorded which). Some clones in this sample may be carry-over from other donors' samples.

In this sample, this clone turned up many times. The rearrangement joins TRBV4-2 to TRBJ1-5, with TRBD1 as a possible D gene (6 bases). Per germline, CDR1 LGHNA and CDR2 YNFKEQ. This CDR3 is built from 15 residues. V was trimmed by 8 bases and J by 1 base, leaving 15 bases between them. The CDR3 region has the DNA TGTGCCAGCTCTTACAGGGAAAAGAGCAATCAGCCCCAGCATTTT. Translating gives CASSYREKSNQPQHF.

This clone was detected ten times or more. The rearrangement uses TRBV30 and TRBJ1-5; TRBD1 agrees at 10 bases. From germline, CDR1 is GTSNPN and CDR2 SVGIG (reference sequence). This CDR3 comprises 14 residues. After removal of 6 bases from V and 2 bases from J, the junction contained 4 bases not matched to a gene. CDR3 bases: TGTGCCTGTGGACAGGGGGGGGGCAATCAGCCCCAGCATTTT. As protein: CACGQGGGNQPQHF. Complete variable domain (other parts from reference TRBV30 and TRBJ1-5): SQTIHQWPATLVQPVGSPLSLECTVEGTSNPNLYWYRQAAGRGLQLLFYSVGIGQISSEVPQNLSASRPQDRQFILSSKKLLLSDSGFYLCACGQGGGNQPQHFGDGTRLSIL.

The genes are TRBV28 and TRBJ1-1, with a tentative D call TRBD1 (6 bases). The CDR3 runs 16 residues. V was trimmed by 7 bases and J by 1 base, leaving 19 bases between them. Germline values: CDR1 MDHEN, CDR2 SYDVKM. The CDR3 DNA sequence: TGTGCCAGCATCGGGGGAGGGGGGCTGGCGAACACTGAAGCTTTCTTT. Translated: CASIGGGGLANTEAFF.

By share of the sample, this clone is medium-sized. The V call is TRBV2, the J call TRBJ2-3; a weak D match, TRBD1 (6 bases). This CDR3 region has 15 residues. CDR1 is SNHLY and CDR2 is FYNNEI in the germline V gene. V lost 5 bases and J lost 0, with 12 bases in between. This chain's CDR3 is CASSPGTLSTDTQYF. As DNA, the CDR3 is TGTGCCAGCAGTCCCGGGACATTAAGCACAGATACGCAGTATTTT.

This clone was picked up many times. CDR3 sequence: CASSLWRQQETQYF. CDR3 bases: TGTGCCAGCAGCTTATGGCGACAGCAAGAGACCCAGTACTTC. The chain uses TRBV7-6 and TRBJ2-5, with D possibly matching TRBD1 (5 bases). In germline, CDR1 is SGHVS, CDR2 FNYEAQ. The CDR3 is 14 residues long. V lost 2 bases, J lost 2 bases, and 9 bases lay in between.

By sample share, this clone is medium-sized. The CDR3 reads CASRTSGTLAGELFF. The CDR3 DNA reads as TGTGCCAGCAGAACATCCGGGACTTTGGCCGGGGAGCTGTTTTTT. This chain joins TRBV28 and TRBJ2-2; maybe TRBD2 (6 bases). The CDR3 covers 15 residues. Germline-derived CDR1 and CDR2 are MDHEN and SYDVKM. V was pared by 6 bases and J by 6 bases, with 17 bases between. The whole variable domain, remainder taken from reference TRBV28 and TRBJ2-2, is DVKVTQSSRYLVKRTGEKVFLECVQDMDHENMFWYRQDPGLGLRLIYFSYDVKMKEKGDIPEGYSVSREKKERFSLILESASTNQTSMYLCASRTSGTLAGELFFGEGSRLTVL.

Many counts were recorded for this clone. The chain links TRBV11-2 to TRBJ2-1, with D perhaps matching TRBD2 (6 bases). The germline CDR1 and CDR2 sequences are SGHAT and FQNNGV. The V end lost 1 base, the J end lost 8 bases, and 12 bases lay between the germline ends. The CDR3 loop spans 14 amino acids. This CDR3 reads CASSLGPGGDEQFF. DNA for the CDR3: TGTGCCAGCAGCTTAGGTCCCGGCGGGGATGAGCAGTTCTTC. Supplemented by reference TRBV11-2 and TRBJ2-1, the full variable domain reads EAGVAQSPRYKIIEKRQSVAFWCNPISGHATLYWYQQILGQGPKLLIQFQNNGVVDDSQLPKDRFSAERLKGVDSTLKIQPAKLEDSAVYLCASSLGPGGDEQFFGPGTRLTVL.

This clone was observed at least ten times. This chain links TRBV4-3 with TRBJ2-1, with D tentatively TRBD2 (5 bases). The germline V gene encodes CDR1 LGHNA and CDR2 YSLEER. The CDR3 sequence is 17 residues long. The V end lost 1 base, the J end lost 4 bases, and 17 bases lay between the germline ends. CDR3 sequence: CASSQGLEAGKYNEQFF. CDR3 DNA sequence: TGCGCCAGCAGCCAAGGTTTGGAGGCAGGAAAATACAATGAGCAGTTCTTC.

The chain recombines TRBV5-6 with TRBJ2-3; 7 nucleotides line up with TRBD2. The CDR3 sequence is 14 residues long. J lost 4 bases, V lost 4 bases, and 6 bases had no gene match. CDR1 is SGHDT and CDR2 is YYEEEE in the germline V gene. CDR3 residues: CASSGGDIADTQYF. For the CDR3, the DNA is TGTGCCAGCAGCGGGGGGGATATAGCAGATACGCAGTATTTT.